The 14 T cell receptor beta chains reported below all come from one sample, sequenced in a study of cytomegalovirus exposure and HLA in healthy donors. The PCR was carried out with 60 Vbeta primers and 13 Jbeta primers. Clones were read by immunoSEQ multiplex PCR, and TCRdb kept only the in-frame ones, dropping some. This table holds about 190,000 clones, 86% found once. The specimen was PBMCs. The origin of the receptors is a woman aged 25 to 45 in good health and CMV-seronegative.

The rearrangement uses TRBV29-1 and TRBJ2-5; 11 nucleotides line up with TRBD2. Germline lookup yields CDR1 SQVTM and CDR2 ANQGSEA. The V gene end was trimmed by 6 bases and the J gene end by 5 bases; junction bases not matched to a gene: 5. The CDR3 is 13 residues long. The CDR3 reads CSVMTSGEETQYF. The CDR3 nucleotides read TGCAGCGTAATGACTAGCGGGGAGGAGACCCAGTACTTC.

The V and J genes are TRBV10-2 and TRBJ2-2; 7 bases match TRBD2. Germline CDR1 WSHSY, CDR2 SAAADI. This CDR3 is 15 amino acids long. Trimming removed 2 bases from V and 1 base from J; junction bases left unmatched: 1. CDR3 region: CASSEKRGNTGELFF. The CDR3, as DNA: TGCGCCAGCAGTGAGAAGCGGGGGAACACCGGGGAGCTGTTTTTT.

J is TRBJ2-1 and V is TRBV7-5; no DNA check was done on the table's D call, TRBD2. TRBV7-5 is termed a pseudogene. The CDR3 length is 8 residues. The CDR3 region is CAPNEQFF. CDR3 bases: TGTGCCCCGAATGAGCAGTTCTTC.

The chain joins TRBV6-1 to TRBJ2-5; 10 bases align to TRBD2. CDR1 is MNHNS and CDR2 is SASEGT in the germline V gene. There are 14 residues in the CDR3. J lost 1 base, V lost 6 bases, and 2 bases had no gene match. CDR3 residues: CASSWTSGQETQYF. The CDR3 region has the DNA TGTGCCAGCAGCTGGACTAGCGGCCAAGAGACCCAGTACTTC.

The CDR3: CASSLPRLAGGNEQFF. The CDR3 DNA sequence: TGTGCCAGCAGCTTACCCCGACTAGCGGGGGGAAATGAGCAGTTCTTC. The genes are TRBV11-2 and TRBJ2-1; 13 bases match TRBD2. Per germline, CDR1 SGHAT and CDR2 FQNNGV. J lost 7 bases, V lost 2 bases, and 5 bases had no gene match. The CDR3 spans 16 residues.

This sequence joins TRBV5-4 and TRBJ1-3; TRBD1 is a possible D gene (6 bases). The CDR3 extends over 15 amino acids. Trimming removed 4 bases from V and 0 bases from J, with 11 bases in between. The germline V gene encodes CDR1 SGHNT and CDR2 YYREEE (reference sequence). CDR3 sequence reads: CASSVDSYSGNTIYF. As DNA, the CDR3 is TGTGCCAGCAGCGTGGACAGCTACTCTGGAAACACCATATATTTT.

The chain carries TRBV6-1 and TRBJ2-6; TRBD1 aligns across 8 bases. The CDR3 has 15 residues. CDR1 is MNHNS and CDR2 is SASEGT in the germline V gene. The junction had 5 bases not matched to a gene; V was cut back by 5 bases and J by 5 bases. This chain's CDR3 is CASSIRTGRANVLTF. DNA of the CDR3: TGTGCCAGCAGTATAAGGACAGGGAGGGCCAACGTCCTGACTTTC.

The rearrangement links TRBV28 to TRBJ2-6; 7 bases agree with TRBD1. This CDR3 is 16 amino acids long. V shed 7 bases and J 0 bases; nucleotides not matched to a gene: 6. Per the germline V gene, CDR1 is MDHEN and CDR2 is SYDVKM. The CDR3 spells CASNPGQPSGANVLTF. DNA for the CDR3: TGTGCCAGCAATCCGGGACAGCCCTCTGGGGCCAACGTCCTGACTTTC.

V gene TRBV6-6 combines with J gene TRBJ2-1, with 8 bases identical to TRBD1. Germline V lookup: CDR1 MNHNY, CDR2 SVGAGI (reference sequence). Trimming at V came to 4 bases and at J to 10 bases, leaving 6 bases not matched to a gene. The length of the CDR3 is 13 residues. This CDR3 is CASSWTGQEEQFF. The CDR3 DNA reads TGTGCCAGCAGTTGGACAGGGCAGGAGGAGCAGTTCTTC.

The chain couples TRBV28 to TRBJ2-7; tentatively, D is TRBD1 (6 bases). The CDR3 is made up of 14 amino acids. CDR1 is MDHEN, CDR2 SYDVKM, per germline. V dropped 1 base and J dropped 2 bases, with 9 bases sitting between them. CDR3 region: CASSLYGDTYEQYF. The CDR3 region has the DNA TGTGCCAGCAGTTTATACGGGGACACCTACGAGCAGTACTTC.

This chain joins TRBV28 and TRBJ2-5, with D tentatively TRBD1 (6 bases). In germline, CDR1 is MDHEN, CDR2 SYDVKM. The CDR3 sequence is 14 residues long. V lost 5 bases and J 0 bases, leaving 10 bases between the germline ends. DNA for the CDR3: TGTGCCAGCAGTCCAGGACAGAACCAAGAGACCCAGTACTTC. It yields the protein CASSPGQNQETQYF.

This CDR3 reads CASSLDSSNEKLFF. The CDR3 nucleotides read TGCGCCAGCAGCTTGGACAGCAGTAATGAAAAACTGTTTTTT. This chain connects TRBV5-1 to TRBJ1-4; D remains unclear. Germline V lookup: CDR1 SGHRS, CDR2 YFSETQ. Between the trimmed V and J ends, which lost 0 bases and 4 bases, there was a span of 7 bases. The CDR3 consists of 14 residues.

The V and J genes are TRBV6-5 and TRBJ2-2, with 7 bases identical to TRBD2. The germline V gene has CDR1 MNHEY and CDR2 SVGAGI. With 4 bases clipped from V and 4 bases from J, the junction kept 6 bases outside the gene matches. The CDR3 is 15 amino acids. CDR3 nucleotides: TGTGCCAGCAGTTTTAGCGGGTGGGGCACCGGGGAGCTGTTTTTT. This sequence encodes CASSFSGWGTGELFF.

The CDR3 bases are TGCGCCAGCAGCTTCCGGGGACAGGTGACTAGCGGGATCTCCTACGAGCAGTACTTC. Amino acids: CASSFRGQVTSGISYEQYF. The gene calls are TRBV5-1 and TRBJ2-7; 11 bases agree with TRBD2. J gave up 0 bases and V 2 bases, and 13 bases lay outside the gene matches. CDR1 and CDR2 (germline): SGHRS, YFSETQ. CDR3 length: 19 amino acids.